This T cell receptor beta chain was profiled in a study of shared clonotypes between healthy human individuals. This CDR3 has 16 amino acids. Germline V gives CDR1 SGHDT, CDR2 YYEEEE. Trimming pared 1 base from V and 0 bases from J, leaving 14 bases between. Measured with immunoSEQ multiplex PCR; TCRdb has only the in-frame clones, and not every one. Of around 1.1 million clones listed, about 84% are singletons. The V call is TRBV5-6, the J call TRBJ2-7; TRBD1 might be the D (6 bases). Sequenced material: memory CD4+ T cells from PBMCs. The subset: CD45RA-negative fraction. The TCR sequence derives from a man younger than 35 in good health. Some clones in this sample may be carry-over from other donors' samples. The chain's CDR3 is CASSLLGAQSSYEQYF. CDR3 nucleotides: TGTGCCAGCAGCTTGTTGGGGGCCCAGAGCTCCTACGAGCAGTACTTC.